This TCR beta chain was obtained from a study of immune evolution from preneoplasia to lung adenocarcinoma. Overall study results and limits: Highest clonality occurred in KRAS-mutant, not EGFR-mutant or double wild-type, nodules.

Two lung cancer pathologists independently confirmed each histologic diagnosis. The assay was immunoSEQ multiplex PCR, and TCRdb's table has in-frame clones only and misses some. The sample lists about 10,000 clones; 60% to 85% were seen once. On this clone itself: Antigen unknown. Other DNA sequences in the same sample also yield this CDR3.

V gave up 3 bases and J gave up 4 bases, with 6 bases separating them. Germline CDR1 and CDR2: LNHDA and SQIVND (reference sequence). This CDR3 spans 12 amino acids. Material: FFPE minimally invasive lung adenocarcinoma tissue. This sequence originates from a person between 65 and 80 years old with lung adenocarcinoma. Some clones in this sample may be carry-over from other donors' samples. The rearrangement joins TRBV19 to TRBJ1-2; no clear D gene. CDR3 sequence (DNA): TGTGCCAGTAGTATTGATCGCTATGGCTACACCTTC. Translated: CASSIDRYGYTF.